The next 30 T cell receptor beta chains were all read from a single sample in a study of T-cell memory formation after mild COVID-19. Each CDR3 protein gets one entry after TCRdb re-called the 5' RACE reads with MiXCR. The sample comprises approximately 450,000 distinct CDR3 sequences, about 20% of which are singletons, and roughly an eighth rests with the top ten. The source material was PBMCs or a T cell subset sorted from them (not recorded which). These receptors all stem from an adult woman who had mild COVID-19 (a few samples of this study predate the infection). Cell type and time point are not known.

This clonotype turned up a few times. V is TRBV5-1 and J is TRBJ2-7; 8 bases match TRBD1. In germline, CDR1 is SGHRS, CDR2 YFSETQ. This CDR3 contains 15 residues. Trimming took 0 bases from V and 6 from J; bases not matched to a gene: 8. For the CDR3, the DNA is TGCGCCAGCAGCTTGGATGGACAGGGCTATGGCGAGCAGTACTTC. This gives the protein CASSLDGQGYGEQYF.

The V and J genes are TRBV6-6 and TRBJ2-7; 7 nucleotides agree with TRBD1. The CDR3 is made up of 16 amino acids. V gave up 2 bases and J gave up 1 base; unmatched junction bases: 8. Germline V gene sequence: CDR1 MNHNY, CDR2 SVGAGI (reference sequence). The CDR3 DNA reads as TGTGCCAGCAGTTACGAACCGGGACAGCCTTCCTACGAGCAGTACTTC. This codes for CASSYEPGQPSYEQYF.

This clonotype was counted only a few times. The chain recombines TRBV12-3 or TRBV12-4 with TRBJ1-1; TRBD1 aligns across 8 bases. Trimming cost V 6 bases and J 3 bases; bases outside gene matches: 6. The CDR3 length is 14 residues. The CDR3 sequence is CASSEQGDYTEAFF. The CDR3 DNA follows: TGTGCCAGCAGCGAACAGGGGGATTACACTGAAGCTTTCTTT.

This clonotype was counted ten times or more. The gene calls are TRBV27 and TRBJ2-7; D possibly matches TRBD1 or TRBD2 (6 bases each). The CDR3 loop spans 15 amino acids. CDR1 is MNHEY, CDR2 SMNVEV, per germline (reference sequence). With 5 bases removed from V and 4 bases from J, the gap between germline ends came to 18 bases. The CDR3 is CASSRAGQGTYEQYF. DNA of the CDR3: TGTGCCAGCAGTCGGGCGGGTCAGGGGACTTACGAGCAGTACTTC.

In DNA form, the CDR3 reads TGCGCCAGCAGCACGACAGGGTCTGGGGCCAACGTCCTGACTTTC. Translation gives CASSTTGSGANVLTF. The chain couples TRBV5-1 to TRBJ2-6; 7 nucleotides align to TRBD1. Germline CDR1 reads SGHRS; CDR2 reads YFSETQ. The ends lost 4 bases at V and 1 base at J; junction bases unmatched: 2. The CDR3 runs to 15 residues.

The gene calls are TRBV7-8 and TRBJ2-5, with 13 bases identical to TRBD2. The CDR3 has 16 amino acids. Germline lookup yields CDR1 SGHVS and CDR2 FQNEAQ. V was clipped by 3 bases and J by 5 bases; unmatched bases: 6. This CDR3 reads CASSFGGLAGRETQYF. The CDR3 bases are TGTGCCAGCAGCTTCGGGGGACTAGCGGGGCGGGAGACCCAGTACTTC.

This clonotype turned up a few times. A junction boundary mismatches the germline segment, possibly from a read error. The CDR3 region has the DNA TGTGCTAGCAGGAAAATTGGGGAGACTGAAGCTTTCTTT. It encodes CASRKIGETEAFF. V and J are TRBV7-7 and TRBJ1-1; the D is unclear. The CDR3 runs 13 residues. From germline, CDR1 is SSHAT and CDR2 FNYEAQ (reference sequence).

This clonotype has at least ten counts. The V and J genes are TRBV3-1 and TRBJ2-3; D not certain. The CDR3 extends over 13 amino acids. Germline-derived CDR1 and CDR2 are LGHDT and YNNKEL (reference sequence). V was clipped by 2 bases and J by 2 bases, with 5 bases between them. The CDR3 DNA is TGTGCCAGCAGCCAAATGGCCACAGATACGCAGTATTTT. This gives the protein CASSQMATDTQYF.

V usage is TRBV30 and J usage is TRBJ2-2; a weak D match, TRBD2 (6 bases). V lost 4 bases to trimming and J lost 2 bases, with 20 bases between them. CDR1 and CDR2 from the germline V gene are GTSNPN and SVGIG (reference sequence). The length of the CDR3 is 17 residues. The CDR3 sequence is CAWIPRKAGTNTGELFF. The DNA of the CDR3 is TGTGCCTGGATTCCCCGTAAGGCGGGAACAAACACCGGGGAGCTGTTTTTT.

The chain uses TRBV27 and TRBJ2-3, with 7 positions matching TRBD1. The CDR3 has 17 amino acids. Unmatched junction bases numbered 9, after V lost 3 bases and J lost 0 bases. Germline assignment: CDR1 MNHEY and CDR2 SMNVEV (reference sequence). The CDR3 nucleotides read TGTGCCAGCAGTTTCCTCACAGGGGCCGCAAGCACAGATACGCAGTATTTT. Its protein product is CASSFLTGAASTDTQYF.

This clonotype was observed a few times. The chain has TRBV5-1 and TRBJ1-5; unclear D gene. The CDR3 spans 14 residues. Germline assignment: CDR1 SGHRS and CDR2 YFSETQ. Trimming left V 4 bases short and J 4 bases short, with 12 bases between. CDR3 loop: CASSPSDGNQPQHF. CDR3 coding DNA: TGCGCCAGCAGCCCGTCAGACGGTAATCAGCCCCAGCATTTT. The whole variable domain, remainder taken from reference TRBV5-1 and TRBJ1-5, is KAGVTQTPRYLIKTRGQQVTLSCSPISGHRSVSWYQQTPGQGLQFLFEYFSETQRNKGNFPGRFSGRQFSNSRSEMNVSTLELGDSALYLCASSPSDGNQPQHFGDGTRLSIL.

The chain is built from TRBV27 and TRBJ2-3, with 9 bases identical to TRBD2. The J segment lost 3 bases and the V segment lost 8 bases, leaving 12 bases of the junction unmatched. This CDR3 is built from 16 residues. Germline V gene data show CDR1 as MNHEY and CDR2 as SMNVEV (reference sequence). The CDR3 bases are TGTGCCAGCCGCTTTGGGGGTAGCGGGAGTACAGATACGCAGTATTTT. Its translation is CASRFGGSGSTDTQYF.

The chain couples TRBV28 to TRBJ2-3; possibly TRBD2 for D (6 bases). This CDR3 has 15 amino acids. Germline CDR1 reads MDHEN; CDR2 reads SYDVKM. Trimming stripped 3 bases from V and 0 bases from J, with 10 bases between. In DNA form, the CDR3 reads TGTGCCAGCAGTTTTGCTAGCGCTAGCACAGATACGCAGTATTTT. Translation: CASSFASASTDTQYF.

This chain uses TRBV4-1 with TRBJ1-5; a weak D match, TRBD1 (5 bases). This CDR3 region has 16 residues. The germline V and J ends were trimmed by 1 base and 3 bases, with 13 bases remaining between them. CDR1 and CDR2 (germline): MGHRA, YSYEKL. CDR3 loop: CASSQVVGTPNQPQHF. The CDR3 DNA sequence: TGCGCCAGCAGCCAAGTGGTAGGGACCCCCAATCAGCCCCAGCATTTT.

V and J are TRBV3-1 and TRBJ2-3; 7 bases are a match to TRBD2. Germline V lookup: CDR1 LGHDT, CDR2 YNNKEL (reference sequence). Losses at the gene ends were 4 bases for V and 0 bases for J; bases not matched to a gene: 10. The length of the CDR3 is 17 residues. The CDR3: CASSPGGSGPSTDTQYF. In DNA, the CDR3 is TGTGCCAGCAGCCCCGGCGGTAGCGGGCCTAGCACAGATACGCAGTATTTT.

V is TRBV20-1 and J is TRBJ2-3; 13 bases agree with TRBD2. Germline trimming cut 6 bases from V and 7 bases from J; bases unmatched to any gene: 7. Germline V gene data show CDR1 as DFQATT and CDR2 as SNEGSKA (reference sequence). This CDR3 is built from 14 residues. The CDR3 DNA reads TGCAGTGCGGAGCGACTAGCGGGAGGCTATACGCAGTATTTT. Translating it yields CSAERLAGGYTQYF.

This clonotype has only a few counts. The chain recombines TRBV29-1 with TRBJ1-1; 8 bases line up with TRBD1. V dropped 3 bases and J dropped 2; count of bases not matched to a gene: 5. The germline V gene encodes CDR1 SQVTM and CDR2 ANQGSEA. This CDR3 has 14 residues. The CDR3 here is CSVENRGRNTEAFF. The CDR3 nucleotides read TGCAGCGTTGAGAACAGGGGGAGAAACACTGAAGCTTTCTTT. The entire variable domain, with the rest obtained from reference TRBV29-1 and TRBJ1-1, is as follows: SAVISQKPSRDICQRGTSLTIQCQVDSQVTMMFWYRQQPGQSLTLIATANQGSEATYESGFVIDKFPISRPNLTFSTLTVSNMSPEDSSIYLCSVENRGRNTEAFFGQGTRLTVV.

This clonotype has just a few counts. V and J are TRBV5-4 and TRBJ2-5; weak D call: TRBD1 (6 bases). Germline loops: CDR1 SGHNT, CDR2 YYREEE (reference sequence). This CDR3 has 14 residues. V was cut by 3 bases and J by 4 bases, with 13 bases left in between. The CDR3 here is CASSYPGVGETQYF. In nucleotides, the CDR3 is TGTGCCAGCAGCTACCCAGGGGTAGGAGAGACCCAGTACTTC.

In its sample, this clonotype was seen a few times. The chain couples TRBV6-2 or TRBV6-3 to TRBJ1-2; a possible D gene is TRBD1 (6 bases). Germline CDR1 is MNHEY and CDR2 is SVGEGT. This CDR3 has 14 amino acids. Trimming took 2 bases from V and 1 from J, leaving 8 bases between them. This chain's CDR3 is CASSYVDSNYGYTF. CDR3 DNA sequence: TGTGCCAGCAGTTACGTGGACAGTAACTATGGCTACACCTTC.

This clonotype turned up a few times. The V and J genes are TRBV12-3 or TRBV12-4 and TRBJ1-2, with TRBD1 matching 8 bases. CDR3 length: 17 residues. V gave up 4 bases and J gave up 6 bases; unmatched junction bases: 16. The CDR3 spells CASSSSGQGGGLDGYTF. CDR3 in DNA: TGTGCCAGCAGTTCCTCAGGACAGGGAGGGGGACTTGATGGCTACACCTTC.

This rearrangement joins TRBV9 to TRBJ2-2, with a weak D call TRBD2 (6 bases). This CDR3 is 16 amino acids long. Between the trimmed V and J ends, which lost 0 bases and 6 bases, there was a span of 15 bases. Looked up from germline, CDR1 is SGDLS and CDR2 is YYNGEE. The CDR3 sequence is CASSVENGRSPGELFF. The CDR3 bases are TGTGCCAGCAGCGTAGAGAACGGGAGATCTCCCGGGGAGCTGTTTTTT.

The CDR3, as DNA: TGTGCCAGCAGCCCTCAGCCGGCAGATACGCAGTATTTT. Its translation: CASSPQPADTQYF. The chain combines TRBV7-9 with TRBJ2-3; unclear D gene. This CDR3 contains 13 residues. Germline V gene lookup returns CDR1 SEHNR and CDR2 FQNEAQ (reference sequence). The ends were cut back, 5 bases at V and 4 bases at J, with 10 bases in the middle.

The rearrangement links TRBV6-2 or TRBV6-3 to TRBJ1-5; 7 bases are shared with TRBD1. J lost 5 bases, V lost 2 bases, and 3 bases had no gene match. CDR3 size: 14 residues. CDR1 and CDR2 (germline): MNHEY, SVGEGT. CDR3 in DNA: TGTGCCAGCAGTTACCCCGGGACAGATCAGCCCCAGCATTTT. Protein product: CASSYPGTDQPQHF.

This clonotype was observed a single time. This chain connects TRBV2 to TRBJ1-2; weak D call: TRBD1 (5 bases). V was cut by 4 bases and J by 6 bases, with 6 bases left in between. Germline V lookup: CDR1 SNHLY, CDR2 FYNNEI. This CDR3 comprises 11 residues. The CDR3 nucleotides are TGTGCCAGCAGTGGGGGGAATGGCTACACCTTC. Amino acid sequence: CASSGGNGYTF.

The V call is TRBV7-3, the J call TRBJ2-5; the match to TRBD2 covers 14 bases. Germline CDR1 is SGHTA and CDR2 is FQGTGA. J was trimmed by 3 bases and V by 0 bases; bases with no gene match: 0. The CDR3 has 16 residues. The CDR3 sequence: CASSLTGLAGEETQYF. CDR3 DNA: TGTGCCAGCAGCTTAACGGGACTAGCGGGGGAAGAGACCCAGTACTTC.

The chain couples TRBV5-1 to TRBJ2-2, with TRBD1 as a possible D gene (6 bases). The germline V and J ends were trimmed by 1 base and 5 bases, with 15 bases remaining between them. This CDR3 region has 16 residues. CDR1 is SGHRS, CDR2 YFSETQ, per germline. CDR3 DNA: TGCGCCAGCAGCTTGTCCAGGGGTGAGAAGACCGGGGAGCTGTTTTTT. Residues: CASSLSRGEKTGELFF. The complete variable domain, with remaining parts taken from reference TRBV5-1 and TRBJ2-2, reads KAGVTQTPRYLIKTRGQQVTLSCSPISGHRSVSWYQQTPGQGLQFLFEYFSETQRNKGNFPGRFSGRQFSNSRSEMNVSTLELGDSALYLCASSLSRGEKTGELFFGEGSRLTVL.

This clonotype showed up just a few times. This chain links TRBV6-6 with TRBJ2-7; 9 bases match TRBD2. V lost 2 bases and J lost 2; bases outside the gene matches: 4. This CDR3 contains 15 residues. Germline V gives CDR1 MNHNY, CDR2 SVGAGI (reference sequence). The CDR3 region is CASSYAASGTYEQYF. The CDR3 DNA reads TGTGCCAGCAGTTACGCGGCTAGCGGGACCTACGAGCAGTACTTC.

This clonotype was found many times. V usage is TRBV20-1 and J usage is TRBJ2-7; D is tentatively TRBD1 or TRBD2 (5 bases each). V was clipped by 5 bases and J by 5 bases, with 22 bases between them. This CDR3 has 15 amino acids. Germline assignment: CDR1 DFQATT and CDR2 SNEGSKA (reference sequence). The CDR3 protein is CSAEKVGTDSHEQYF. The CDR3 region has the DNA TGCAGTGCTGAGAAAGTAGGGACCGACAGCCACGAGCAGTACTTC.

This chain joins TRBV20-1 and TRBJ2-5, with 10 positions matching TRBD2. The CDR3 covers 16 residues. V lost 5 bases and J lost 2; bases outside the gene matches: 11. Germline V lookup: CDR1 DFQATT, CDR2 SNEGSKA (reference sequence). The CDR3 reads CSAQRLAGHLQETQYF. CDR3 sequence (DNA): TGCAGTGCTCAGAGACTAGCGGGCCATTTACAAGAGACCCAGTACTTC.

This clonotype showed up just a few times. Here the CDR3 DNA reads TGTGCCAGCAGTTTTAAACAGAATGGAAGGAGCTCCTATAATTCACCCCTCCACTTT. Its translation is CASSFKQNGRSSYNSPLHF. The chain employs TRBV12-3 or TRBV12-4 and TRBJ1-6; D ambiguous. The CDR3 is 19 amino acids. V was shortened by 3 bases and J by 0 bases, with 18 bases between the two germline ends.